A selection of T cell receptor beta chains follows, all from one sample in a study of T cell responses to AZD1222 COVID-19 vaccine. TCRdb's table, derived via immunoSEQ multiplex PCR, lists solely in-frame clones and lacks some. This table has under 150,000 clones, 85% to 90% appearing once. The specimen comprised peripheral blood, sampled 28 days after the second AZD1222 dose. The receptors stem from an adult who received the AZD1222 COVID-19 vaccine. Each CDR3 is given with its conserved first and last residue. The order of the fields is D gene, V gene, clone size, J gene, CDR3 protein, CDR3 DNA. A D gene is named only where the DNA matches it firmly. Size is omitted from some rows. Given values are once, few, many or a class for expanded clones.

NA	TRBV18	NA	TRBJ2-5	CASSPTKFRDAQETQYF	TGTGCCAGCTCACCGACGAAGTTCCGGGATGCTCAAGAGACCCAGTACTTC
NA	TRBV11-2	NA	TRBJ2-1	CASSSDRPLYNEQFF	TGTGCCAGCAGTTCCGACAGACCCCTCTACAATGAGCAGTTCTTC
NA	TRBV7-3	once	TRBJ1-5	CASSLPHPSKNQPQHF	TGTGCCAGCAGCTTACCCCACCCCTCGAAGAATCAGCCCCAGCATTTT
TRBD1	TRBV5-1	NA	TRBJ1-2	CASKERDRGGYTF	TGCGCCAGCAAAGAGAGGGACAGGGGTGGCTACACCTTC
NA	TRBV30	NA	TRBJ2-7	CAWSAGTYEQYF	TGTGCCTGGAGTGCGGGAACTTACGAGCAGTACTTC
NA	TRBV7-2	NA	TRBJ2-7	CASSTSSGDEQYF	TGTGCCAGCAGCACCTCGTCAGGGGACGAGCAGTACTTC
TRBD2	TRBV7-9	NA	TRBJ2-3	CASTTGGSTDTQYF	TGTGCCAGCACCACGGGCGGGAGTACAGATACGCAGTATTTT
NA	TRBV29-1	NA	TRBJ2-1	CSVEEGAIYNEQFF	TGCAGCGTTGAAGAGGGGGCTATTTACAATGAGCAGTTCTTC
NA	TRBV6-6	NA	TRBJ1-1	CASSYPQGNTEAFF	TGTGCCAGCAGTTACCCCCAGGGGAACACTGAAGCTTTCTTT
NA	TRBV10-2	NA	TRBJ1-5	CASRDFNQPQHF	TGCGCCAGCAGGGACTTCAATCAGCCCCAGCATTTT
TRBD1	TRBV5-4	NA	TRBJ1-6	CASSLSSAGGNSPLHF	TGTGCCAGCAGCTTGTCCTCGGCAGGGGGTAATTCACCCCTCCACTTT
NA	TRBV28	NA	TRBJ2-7	CASSIRVTYEQYF	TGTGCCAGCAGTATTAGGGTTACCTACGAGCAGTACTTC
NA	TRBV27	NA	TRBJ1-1	CASSTQVPATEAFF	TGTGCCAGCAGTACCCAGGTGCCCGCCACTGAAGCTTTCTTT
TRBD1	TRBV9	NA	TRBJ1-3	CASTRQGESGNTIYF	TGTGCCAGCACCCGACAGGGAGAATCTGGAAACACCATATATTTT
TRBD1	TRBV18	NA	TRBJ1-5	CASSAGTGGNQPQHF	TGTGCCAGCTCAGCCGGGACAGGGGGGAACCAGCCCCAGCATTTT
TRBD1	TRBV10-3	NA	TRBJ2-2	CAISASTGGSGELFF	TGTGCCATCAGTGCTTCGACAGGGGGATCCGGGGAGCTGTTTTTT
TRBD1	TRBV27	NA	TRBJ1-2	CASSPRDRGPGYTF	TGTGCCAGCAGTCCGCGGGACAGGGGGCCTGGCTACACCTTC
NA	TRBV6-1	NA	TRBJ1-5	CASSEHAGLSNQPQHF	TGTGCCAGCAGTGAACACGCCGGGCTCAGCAATCAGCCCCAGCATTTT
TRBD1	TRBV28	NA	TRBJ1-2	CASSLLRGQGNGYTF	TGTGCCAGCAGTTTATTGAGGGGGCAGGGGAATGGCTACACCTTC
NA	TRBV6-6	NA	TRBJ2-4	CASTKTGVLNIQYF	TGTGCCAGCACCAAGACGGGGGTACTAAACATTCAGTACTTC
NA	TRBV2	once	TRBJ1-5	CASRTGTESQPQHF	TGTGCCAGCAGGACCGGGACGGAAAGTCAGCCCCAGCATTTT
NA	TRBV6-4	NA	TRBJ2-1	CASSDGEASYNEQFF	TGTGCCAGCAGTGACGGGGAGGCCTCCTACAATGAGCAGTTCTTC
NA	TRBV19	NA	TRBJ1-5	CASSSRGSNQPQHF	TGTGCCAGTAGTAGTAGGGGCAGCAATCAGCCCCAGCATTTT
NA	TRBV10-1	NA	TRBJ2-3	CASSAEFTGRAQYF	TGCGCCAGCAGTGCAGAATTCACAGGGCGTGCGCAGTATTTT
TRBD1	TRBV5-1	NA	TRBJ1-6	CASSLGTGGVSPLHF	TGCGCCAGCAGCTTGGGGACAGGGGGGGTTTCACCCCTCCACTTT
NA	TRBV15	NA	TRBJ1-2	CATSSLAQSPYGYTF	TGTGCCACCAGCAGCCTGGCACAATCCCCATATGGCTACACCTTC
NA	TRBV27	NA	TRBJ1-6	CASSLLGSSYNSPLHF	TGTGCCAGCAGTTTATTGGGGAGCTCCTATAATTCACCCCTCCACTTT
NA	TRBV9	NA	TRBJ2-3	CASSGGPEKDTQYF	TGTGCCAGCAGCGGGGGGCCGGAGAAAGATACGCAGTATTTT
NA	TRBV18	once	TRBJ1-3	CASSPEIMRGSSGNTIYF	TGTGCCAGCTCACCGGAGATTATGCGGGGTTCCTCTGGAAACACCATATATTTT
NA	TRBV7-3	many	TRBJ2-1	CASSPGSPNEQFF	TGTGCCAGCAGCCCCGGGTCCCCCAATGAGCAGTTCTTC
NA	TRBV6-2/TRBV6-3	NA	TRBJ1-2	CASSYPTDILDYGYTF	TGTGCCAGCAGTTACCCAACCGACATACTAGACTATGGCTACACCTTC
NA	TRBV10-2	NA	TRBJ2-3	CASSEISLSTDTQYF	TGCGCCAGCAGTGAGATTTCACTTAGCACAGATACGCAGTATTTT
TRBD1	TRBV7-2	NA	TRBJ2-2	CASSKGTGGRTGELFF	TGTGCCAGCAGCAAAGGGACAGGGGGTAGAACCGGGGAGCTGTTTTTT
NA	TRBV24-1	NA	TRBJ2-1	CATSKRGGWYEQFF	TGTGCCACCAGTAAAAGGGGGGGTTGGTATGAGCAGTTCTTC
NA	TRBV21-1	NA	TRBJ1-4	CASSKGRCRDNEKLFF	TGTGCCAGCAGCAAAGGGAGGTGCAGAGATAATGAAAAACTGTTTTTT
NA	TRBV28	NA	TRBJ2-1	CASRKQGNEQFF	TGTGCCAGCAGAAAACAGGGAAATGAGCAGTTCTTC
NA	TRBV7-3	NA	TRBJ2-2	CASSLRGGTYTGELFF	TGTGCCAGCAGCTTAAGAGGGGGGACTTACACCGGGGAGCTGTTTTTT
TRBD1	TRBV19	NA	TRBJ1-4	CASSIRGLGGEKLFF	TGTGCCAGTAGTATAAGGGGGCTCGGCGGTGAAAAACTGTTTTTT
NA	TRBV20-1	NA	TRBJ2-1	CSARAQNEQFF	TGCAGTGCTAGAGCCCAAAATGAGCAGTTCTTC
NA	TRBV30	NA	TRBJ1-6	CAWRVKGSNSPLHF	TGTGCCTGGAGGGTTAAGGGGAGTAATTCACCCCTCCACTTT
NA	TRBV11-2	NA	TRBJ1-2	CASSPEFQGGGYTF	TGTGCCAGCAGCCCCGAATTTCAGGGAGGTGGCTACACCTTC